This record covers a single T cell receptor beta chain. This clone was seen only once. What this receptor recognizes is not known. Per-base quality was not reported, and no clone a single base away is much larger than it. The sample belongs to a study of cytomegalovirus exposure and HLA in healthy donors (dated by TCRdb to the late 2010s). Concerning the study at large: An earlier analysis of roughly 630 of the donors reported roughly 300 Gb of sequence data and about 100 million unique TCR beta sequences from roughly 200 million T cells. An earlier analysis of about 600 of the donors used high-throughput TCR beta sequencing to judge whether each TCR beta V gene segment behaved as functional or pseudogenic. Using immunosequencing, the study profiled T cell repertoires from 500 to 800 subjects and related those repertoires to cytomegalovirus serostatus. The number of typed donors differed by locus: about 620-630 for A, B, C, DRB1 and DQB1; approximately 540 for DQA1; about 600 for DPA1; and 450 to 480 for DPB1. A later genetic analysis took genome-wide SNP genotypes for about 55% of the 666 donors and used that subset as a discovery cohort. Roughly 310 gigabases of sequencing data and some 85 million unique TCR sequences were included in an early release covering 550 to 800 HLA-typed donors. Class I and class II HLA loci were covered by the typing at four-digit resolution. Across some 400 genotyped donors of the cohort, an average of roughly 230,000 unique TCR beta nucleotide sequences per donor were sequenced, and 15% to 20% of those sequences were non-productive. Rather than using new phenotypic data, the later analysis identified candidate immune exposures from TCR beta sequences and from how often those sequences occurred across donors. A separate validation cohort of 100 to 150 different subjects was used in addition to the roughly 640-subject first cohort. The study aimed to test whether signatures of past pathogen exposure could be identified by cataloging public T cell receptors. About five DR-DQ haplotypes were handled as single units for association and clustering because linkage in the cohort was strong. All discovery cohort repertoires had been generated on a single sequencing platform. Donor age, sex, ethnicity and CMV serostatus were compiled alongside the repertoire data. In a later analysis, previously published TCR beta repertoires from 600 to 850 donors were re-analyzed and high-resolution HLA genotyping was added so that TCR occurrence patterns could be studied. Among the roughly 400 genotyped donors, about 83% belonged to the genetic ancestry cluster associated with self-reported Caucasian donors. High-throughput TCR immunosequencing, statistical association of individual TCRs with disease status, and machine learning were combined to predict cytomegalovirus infection status. Paper-wide results and their limitations: A later analysis reported that several top co-occurrence clusters appeared linked to parvovirus B19, influenza, CMV and Epstein-Barr virus. In an earlier analysis of more than 500 of the donors, most TCR beta V segments appeared in productive rearrangements about 87% or about 30% of the time, broadly matching IMGT annotations. A later analysis found that TCR association rates varied across HLA loci, with DRB1 alleles showing the most associated TCRs and HLA-C alleles the fewest. An association between a missense DCLRE1C variant and V-gene and J-gene trimming of TCR beta chains was found in a later genetic analysis and replicated in an independent cohort. A further reported finding was that TCR beta sequences accurately predicted the HLA-A and HLA-B alleles for most subjects in the first cohort. Because counts were too low, seventeen rarely observed V segments, including chromosome 9 orphons, were left out of the earlier analysis of 500 to 750 of the donors. When HLA alleles, especially DR and DQ, strongly co-occurred, TCR associations were difficult to assign to individual alleles. In a later analysis, HLA-associated TCR beta chains showed more clonal expansion and lower generation probabilities than non-associated chains that were equally common. Correlated functional status among segregating V segments might reflect linkage disequilibrium, but an unknown experimental factor could not be ruled out. HLA typing was unavailable for some donors at each locus, so association tests used only the typed subset. For the cohort, immune exposure information was limited to CMV serostatus. In a later genetic analysis, fewer N-insertions in productive TCRs were reported among donors in an Asian-associated ancestry cluster than the roughly 640-donor mean. Cytomegalovirus status was reported to be diagnosed by the classifier with high specificity and sensitivity in both the original and validation cohorts. Presence/absence analyses assumed roughly uniform sequencing depth across donors, an assumption that may not hold. A cluster of highly shared sequence variants was judged likely to be a technical artifact of the sequencing pipeline. In a later analysis, most CMV-associated TCR beta chains were found to appear HLA-restricted, with HLA associations seemingly driven largely by CMV exposure. The authors suggested that the approach could potentially be extended to other disease states and immunological phenotypes. In this cohort, only TCR beta chains were sequenced, and detectable features were limited by the absence of alpha or paired-chain data. Specific HLA alleles were associated with more than 15,000 TCR beta sequences at a false discovery rate of 0.05 in a later analysis. Most TCR sequences were observed very rarely across donors, whereas some public TCRs were present in many individuals. In the study, 150 to 200 TCR beta chains were listed as associated with cytomegalovirus. In vitro tests confirmed that a few of the cytomegalovirus-associated TCR beta chains recognize cytomegalovirus antigens.

The library came from the immunoSEQ multiplex PCR assay. A mixture of 60 forward primers for TCR Vbeta segments and 13 reverse primers for TCR Jbeta segments was used in the multiplex PCR. A multiplex PCR assay on genomic DNA amplified the CDR3 region of rearranged TCR beta genes. On the Illumina HiSeq System, the amplified TCR beta libraries were sequenced as 87-base-pair reads. Per the authors' processing: In a later analysis, 77 million or so unique TCR beta chains were counted across the roughly 700 repertoires, and approximately 11 million of these chains were shared by at least two donors. To remove PCR and sequencing errors, raw reads were error-corrected and collapsed into unique sequences using a nearest-neighbor algorithm that merged closely related sequences. Alignment of CDR3 sequences to IMGT reference sequences was used to assign V, D and J gene segments. For a sequence to be retained, a match of at least six nucleotides to both a V gene segment and a J gene segment was required. A rearrangement was called productive if the CDR3 had no stop codons and remained in frame with V and J, and every other rearrangement was called non-productive. Following IMGT convention, CDR3 was defined as the stretch from the second conserved V-encoded cysteine to the conserved J-encoded phenylalanine. In an earlier analysis of around 570 of the donors, sequences lacking an unambiguous match to a single V gene segment were excluded. In an earlier analysis of some 590 of the donors, a V segment was called functional when productive rearrangements were above 56.7%, and segregating when the standard deviation between donors exceeded 5%. A statistical classification framework was built for diagnosing cytomegalovirus status from the catalog of TCR beta chain sequences. A later analysis assigned V and J genes by comparing TCR nucleotide sequences with IMGT/GENE-DB human TR gene sequences. In a later analysis, CDR3 sequences and most-parsimonious VDJ recombination scenarios were assigned using the TCRdist pipeline. In a later analysis, each TCR beta chain was defined by its CDR3 amino acid sequence together with its V-gene family, and reads lacking a unique V-gene family were excluded. In a later analysis, 500 to 650 highly shared, low-generation-probability nucleotide sequences were removed to address suspected cross-contamination and a sequencing artifact. In a later analysis, a clonal expansion index for each public chain was calculated from normalized within-repertoire ranks of inferred template counts. A later analysis computed generation probabilities with a VDJ recombination model fitted to out-of-frame rearrangements, and checked the results against IGoR. A later analysis scored TCR-TCR, TCR-HLA and TCR-CMV co-occurrence with hypergeometric tests, applying a repertoire-size bias correction to TCR pairs. A later analysis estimated false discovery rates by permuting HLA or CMV assignments 20 times. In a later analysis, co-occurring TCRs were grouped using DBSCAN, and TCRdist sequence similarity was added for clustering within HLA-allele-positive subsets. Repertoires with fewer than 30,000 or more than 120,000 public chains were left out of co-occurrence clustering, as were a handful of repertoires with anomalous nucleotide sharing. TCRdb limited this immuneACCESS table to in-frame rearrangements with V and J called. A share of clones is missing; checked studies link under half to unresolved V genes, and the rest is unexplained. That table furnishes V, J and clone size, whereas the DNA furnished D and trimming. The table for this sample lists roughly 100,000 clones; 70% to 75% of them were counted only once. The ten biggest clones cover 3% to 4% of the sample.

The cohort comprised 666 healthy bone marrow donors. At the time of sampling, all cohort members were nominally healthy, though unrecorded immune exposures were likely present. The donor tested CMV seronegative, placing the donor among the 300 to 400 seronegative members of the cohort. A peripheral blood sample was provided by each donor, and peripheral blood mononuclear cells were used for TCR beta sequencing. The Qiagen DNeasy Blood Extraction Kit was used to extract genomic DNA from the blood cell samples. The sequence was collected from a man aged 35 to 55 in good health and CMV-seronegative. Input material: PBMCs.

The CDR3: CASSYSLGGETQYF. The DNA sequence follows: TGTGCCAGCAGTTACTCGTTAGGGGGAGAGACCCAGTACTTC. The V gene is TRBV6-5 and the J gene is TRBJ2-5; TRBD1 is a possible D gene, resting on 6 matching bases. The CDR3 starts with the cysteine, ends with the phenylalanine, and has 14 residues. The only DNA kept is the CDR3, 42 bases in frame from the first base. The CDR1 and CDR2 encoded by the germline V gene are MNHEY and SVGAGI. V and J lose 0 bases and 4 bases, and a span of 9 bases separates them.